This entry is about one T cell receptor beta chain. The data stem from a study of blood T cell repertoires in COVID-19. Study as a whole: From T cells, B-cell-depleted T cells, or PBMCs came the material, which was cDNA or gDNA.

The authors' processing: Amplified reference gene primers provided the basis for estimating nucleated cell counts. Data came from immunoSEQ multiplex PCR; TCRdb stores just in-frame clones and leaves some out. The V and J calls and the clone size are those of that table, but D and trimming were determined from the DNA. Of 250,000 or so clones detected, around 87% appear once; the ten largest clones hold over 4%. CDR1 and CDR2 from the germline V gene are MDHEN and SYDVKM. The ends lost 5 bases at V and 4 bases at J; junction bases unmatched: 8. This CDR3 has 16 amino acids. Followed longitudinally, the Seattle patients had been enrolled during active infection.

The chain carries TRBV28 and TRBJ2-2, with TRBD1 identical over 9 bases. The receptor's source is a woman aged 60-75 years with COVID-19, enrolled during active disease. Material: peripheral blood. This CDR3 reads CASSGRTGAGTGELFF. DNA for the CDR3: TGTGCCAGCAGTGGTAGGACAGGGGCTGGCACCGGGGAGCTGTTTTTT.